One sample yielded the 21 T cell receptor beta chains listed below, sequenced in a study of neurological immune-mediated disorders. MiXCR, run by TCRdb on the 5' RACE reads, gives a single entry per CDR3 protein. Here the sample spans approximately 50,000 distinct CDR3 sequences, approximately 10% being singletons. The source material was PBMCs. Receptor source: an older man with HTLV-1-associated myelopathy (HAM/TSP).

This clonotype was recorded many times. The rearrangement links TRBV3-1 to TRBJ2-7, with 11 bases that match TRBD2. The CDR3 has 15 residues. Germline values: CDR1 LGHDT, CDR2 YNNKEL (reference sequence). The trim removed 1 base at V and 5 bases at J, leaving 4 bases unmatched. The CDR3 reads CASSQATSGGNEQYF. CDR3 coding DNA: TGTGCCAGCAGCCAAGCTACTAGCGGGGGTAACGAGCAGTACTTC.

By its share, this clonotype is medium-sized. The chain couples TRBV15 to TRBJ1-2; possibly TRBD1 for D (5 bases). Per the germline V gene, CDR1 is LNHNV and CDR2 is YYDKDF (reference sequence). Trimming took off 0 bases at V and 5 bases at J, with 10 bases between the two ends. The CDR3 has 14 residues. The CDR3 spells CATSREISGYGYTF. The CDR3 nucleotides read TGTGCCACCAGCAGAGAGATTTCAGGGTATGGCTACACCTTC.

This chain joins TRBV6-6 and TRBJ1-6, with a weak D call TRBD1 (6 bases). CDR3 length equals 15 residues. The V gene's germline CDR1 is MNHNY and CDR2 SVGAGI (reference sequence). V lost 8 bases, J lost 8 bases, and 19 bases lay in between. CDR3 loop: CASGEGGRLYSPLHF. Written as DNA, the CDR3 is TGTGCCAGCGGCGAAGGGGGTCGGTTATATTCACCCCTCCACTTT.

This clonotype was counted at least ten times. The genes are TRBV9 and TRBJ2-1; D gene uncertain. The CDR3 runs 14 residues. V was clipped by 3 bases and J by 9 bases, with 16 bases between them. Per the germline V gene, CDR1 is SGDLS and CDR2 is YYNGEE. Here the CDR3 DNA reads TGTGCCAGCAGCGCCCGGGCCCAGGCCCCTGAGCAGTTCTTC. It codes for CASSARAQAPEQFF.

This clonotype was seen many times. This chain links TRBV20-1 with TRBJ2-3, with D perhaps matching TRBD1 or TRBD2 (5 bases each). Germline V gives CDR1 DFQATT, CDR2 SNEGSKA (reference sequence). Trimming removed 6 bases at V and 1 base at J, with 14 bases between. This CDR3 contains 14 residues. The CDR3 here is CSARTRRRTDTQYF. The CDR3 bases are TGCAGTGCACGGACAAGGAGGCGCACAGATACGCAGTATTTT.

This clonotype was counted at least ten times. V gene TRBV6-2 or TRBV6-3 combines with J gene TRBJ2-7; 9 bases match TRBD2. CDR1 MNHEY and CDR2 SVGEGT come from the germline V gene. V lost 8 bases, J lost 3 bases, and 5 bases stayed unmatched. This CDR3 comprises 13 residues. The CDR3: CASLTSGNYEQYF. The CDR3 coding sequence is TGTGCCAGCCTGACTAGCGGCAACTACGAGCAGTACTTC.

This clonotype was counted many times. The rearrangement joins TRBV18 to TRBJ2-6; D not certain. Trimming removed 1 base at V and 3 bases at J, with 4 bases between. Germline V gene lookup returns CDR1 KGHSH and CDR2 LQKENI. The CDR3 is 14 amino acids. The CDR3 nucleotides read TGTGCCAGCTCACCACAGGGTGGGGCCAACGTCCTGACTTTC. It specifies CASSPQGGANVLTF.

This clonotype was recorded at least ten times. V usage is TRBV20-1 and J usage is TRBJ2-7; 11 nucleotides line up with TRBD1. V dropped 7 bases and J dropped 3; count of bases not matched to a gene: 5. The CDR3 spans 13 residues. Per the germline V gene, CDR1 is DFQATT and CDR2 is SNEGSKA (reference sequence). The CDR3 DNA is TGCAGTGTGCCGGGACAGGGGGTCTACGAGCAGTACTTC. This codes for CSVPGQGVYEQYF.

This clonotype has ten or more counts. The rearrangement joins TRBV28 to TRBJ2-7; the D is unclear. The CDR3 runs to 11 residues. Germline CDR1 MDHEN, CDR2 SYDVKM. Between the trimmed V and J ends, which lost 5 bases and 5 bases, there was a span of 7 bases. The CDR3 region is CASSTPNEQYF. Written as DNA, the CDR3 is TGTGCCAGCAGTACCCCGAACGAGCAGTACTTC.

With regard to this clonotype: A much larger clone differs by one base, so this may be a read error. The chain has TRBV6-6 and TRBJ1-1; perhaps TRBD1 as D (5 bases). CDR3 length: 15 amino acids. The germline V gene has CDR1 MNHNY and CDR2 SVGAGI (reference sequence). The CDR3 DNA reads as TGTGCCAGGAGTTATCCCGGGGGAAGGGGCACTGAAGCTTTCTTT. It yields the protein CARSYPGGRGTEAFF.

Details on this clonotype: A much larger clone lies one base from this, so it may be a read error. This chain connects TRBV7-2 to TRBJ2-7; D ambiguous. Germline loops: CDR1 SGHTA, CDR2 FQGNSA. The CDR3 is 15 residues long. V dropped 1 base and J dropped 1 base, with 11 bases sitting between them. CDR3 coding DNA: TGTGCCAGCAGCTTAGACTTCATGAGGTCCTACGAGCAGTACTTC. Translation gives CASSLDFMRSYEQYF.

In its sample, this clonotype was seen many times. The genes are TRBV6-6 and TRBJ2-1; 8 bases agree with TRBD2. Germline V gene lookup returns CDR1 MNHNY and CDR2 SVGAGI (reference sequence). J was trimmed by 7 bases and V by 6 bases; bases with no gene match: 8. The CDR3 is 14 residues long. The CDR3, as DNA: TGTGCCAGCAGCCCGCCCGAGCGGGGGAATGAGCAGTTCTTC. It yields the protein CASSPPERGNEQFF.

This clonotype was seen ten or more times. The chain links TRBV3-1 to TRBJ2-7; no clear D gene. V was cut by 3 bases and J by 6 bases, with 9 bases left in between. This CDR3 contains 12 residues. Germline V CDR1 and CDR2: LGHDT, YNNKEL (reference sequence). CDR3 protein: CASSHLALEQYF. In DNA form, the CDR3 reads TGTGCCAGCAGCCATCTTGCCCTCGAGCAGTACTTC.

The sample holds many counts of this clonotype. The chain carries TRBV28 and TRBJ2-1, with 10 positions matching TRBD1. The germline V gene has CDR1 MDHEN and CDR2 SYDVKM. V shed 7 bases, J shed 7 bases, and the junction held 7 bases outside the gene matches. The CDR3 has 14 residues. The CDR3 DNA reads TGTGCCAGCAACCGGGACAGGGGCGTTAATGAGCAGTTCTTC. Its protein is CASNRDRGVNEQFF.

This clonotype was picked up many times. The CDR3 DNA sequence: TGCGCCGCCAGGGACAGGGAGGACACTGAAGCTTTCTTT. Residues: CAARDREDTEAFF. J is TRBJ1-1 and V is TRBV5-1, with 9 bases that match TRBD1. CDR1 is SGHRS and CDR2 is YFSETQ in the germline V gene. CDR3 size: 13 residues. With 10 bases clipped from V and 3 bases from J, the junction kept 7 bases outside the gene matches.

Ten or more counts support this clonotype. The gene calls are TRBV20-1 and TRBJ2-7; D is unresolved. From germline, CDR1 is DFQATT and CDR2 SNEGSKA (reference sequence). There are 14 residues in the CDR3. V lost 3 bases and J 0 bases, leaving 12 bases between the germline ends. CDR3 residues: CSASVGLSSYEQYF. Written as DNA, the CDR3 is TGCAGTGCTAGTGTAGGGTTGAGCTCCTACGAGCAGTACTTC.

Comment on this clonotype: One end of the junction varies from germline; a read error may be responsible. The chain uses TRBV7-8 and TRBJ2-7; unclear D gene. Germline lookup yields CDR1 SGHVS and CDR2 FQNEAQ. The CDR3 covers 14 residues. This chain's CDR3 is CASSPDHSRYKQHF. CDR3 bases: TGTGCCAGCAGCCCAGACCACTCTCGTTACAAGCAGCACTTC.

CDR3 amino acids: CASIGLAGGNEQFF. CDR3 DNA: TGTGCCAGTATTGGACTAGCGGGAGGCAATGAGCAGTTCTTC. The V and J genes are TRBV6-6 and TRBJ2-1; 14 positions agree with TRBD2. Germline CDR1 is MNHNY and CDR2 is SVGAGI (reference sequence). The V segment lost 9 bases and the J segment 6 bases; nucleotides outside the gene matches: 4. The CDR3 runs to 14 residues.

There are many counts of this clonotype. The rearrangement joins TRBV9 to TRBJ2-1, with 7 bases aligning to TRBD1. The CDR3 totals 13 residues. The V gene's germline CDR1 is SGDLS and CDR2 YYNGEE. Germline trimming cut 3 bases from V and 10 bases from J; bases unmatched to any gene: 7. Written as DNA, the CDR3 is TGTGCCAGCAGCGGCCAGACAGGGCAGGAGCAGTTCTTC. As protein: CASSGQTGQEQFF.

The rearrangement links TRBV6-1 to TRBJ2-1, with D maybe TRBD2 (6 bases). V was shortened by 4 bases and J by 8 bases, with 24 bases between the two germline ends. The CDR3 extends over 17 amino acids. CDR1 and CDR2 (germline): MNHNS, SASEGT. Here the CDR3 DNA reads TGTGCCAGCAGTGCTAGGGAACTAGCAGAGGCGCAATATGAGCAGTTCTTC. It encodes CASSARELAEAQYEQFF.

This clonotype was detected many times. The chain couples TRBV20-1 to TRBJ2-7; 7 nucleotides agree with TRBD1. Germline assignment: CDR1 DFQATT and CDR2 SNEGSKA (reference sequence). The CDR3 consists of 12 residues. With V trimmed by 6 bases and J by 3 bases, 5 bases remained unmatched. CDR3 sequence reads: CSARQGLYEQYF. The DNA of the CDR3 is TGCAGTGCGAGACAGGGCCTCTACGAGCAGTACTTC.